This is a list of T cell receptor beta chains from one sample in a study of shared clonotypes between healthy human individuals. TCRdb keeps only in-frame clones here, not all; method: immunoSEQ multiplex PCR. Among under 750,000 clones listed, around 77% were seen once. The specimen sequenced was memory CD4+ T cells sorted from blood. The receptors were sampled from a woman in her twenties or thirties in good health. Both conserved end residues are part of each CDR3. A D gene is named only where the DNA matches it firmly. The listing skips clone size in some rows; elsewhere it reads once, few, many or a size class.

clone size	J gene	V gene	CDR3 length	D gene	CDR3 protein	CDR3 DNA
-	TRBJ2-1	TRBV6-1	13	TRBD2	CASSVEAGSEQFF	TGTGCCAGCAGTGTTGAAGCGGGATCCGAGCAGTTCTTC
-	TRBJ2-7	TRBV5-4	15	TRBD2	CASSQVAGNSYEQYF	TGTGCCAGCAGCCAGGTAGCGGGGAACTCCTACGAGCAGTACTTC
-	TRBJ2-6	TRBV7-4	16	-	CASSLVRVSGANVLTF	TGTGCCAGCAGCTTAGTGCGGGTCTCTGGGGCCAACGTCCTGACTTTC
-	TRBJ2-7	TRBV30	14	-	CAVVWGGGSYEQYF	TGTGCCGTCGTTTGGGGCGGTGGGTCCTACGAGCAGTACTTC
-	TRBJ2-1	TRBV15	16	-	CATSRDPRVDYNEQFF	TGTGCCACCAGCAGAGACCCCCGGGTCGACTACAATGAGCAGTTCTTC
many	TRBJ1-1	TRBV28	14	-	CASSGAGWGTEAFF	TGTGCCAGCAGTGGAGCAGGGTGGGGCACTGAAGCTTTCTTT
-	TRBJ2-5	TRBV5-1	16	TRBD1	CASRQGQPVPQETQYF	TGCGCCAGCAGGCAGGGACAGCCCGTCCCCCAAGAGACCCAGTACTTC
-	TRBJ1-4	TRBV9	16	-	CASSPQVSSGNEKLFF	TGTGCCAGCAGCCCCCAGGTCAGCTCGGGGAATGAAAAACTGTTTTTT
-	TRBJ2-1	TRBV5-1	17	-	CASSLGGAVTGGNEQFF	TGCGCCAGCAGCTTGGGAGGAGCAGTCACTGGAGGGAATGAGCAGTTCTTC
-	TRBJ1-2	TRBV28	13	TRBD1	CASIRDRASGYTF	TGTGCCAGCATCCGGGACAGGGCAAGTGGCTACACCTTC
few	TRBJ2-1	TRBV6-5	16	-	CASSYIAGRSYNEQFF	TGTGCCAGCAGTTACATTGCTGGACGGAGCTACAATGAGCAGTTCTTC
few	TRBJ2-7	TRBV28	15	TRBD1	CASTPWGQERYEQYF	TGTGCCAGCACCCCCTGGGGACAGGAGAGATACGAGCAGTACTTC
-	TRBJ2-7	TRBV14	15	-	CASSQGLLGAYEQYF	TGTGCCAGCAGCCAAGGGCTGCTGGGCGCCTACGAGCAGTACTTC
-	TRBJ1-4	TRBV5-1	16	TRBD1	CASSPRTGQGYEKLFF	TGCGCCAGCAGCCCGCGAACGGGACAGGGCTATGAAAAACTGTTTTTT
-	TRBJ2-2	TRBV19	16	TRBD1	CASRIRDRLNTGELFF	TGTGCCAGTAGGATCCGGGACAGGCTCAACACCGGGGAGCTGTTTTTT
-	TRBJ2-4	TRBV4-1	20	TRBD2	CASSQVGLAGGIDAGNIQYF	TGCGCCAGCAGCCAAGTAGGCCTAGCGGGAGGGATAGATGCGGGGAACATTCAGTACTTC
once	TRBJ2-3	TRBV7-9	15	-	CASSLRVGSTDTQYF	TGTGCCAGCAGCTTAAGGGTCGGTAGCACAGATACGCAGTATTTT
-	TRBJ2-7	TRBV7-9	13	-	CASSFQTPDEQYF	TGTGCCAGCAGCTTCCAGACTCCGGACGAGCAGTACTTC
-	TRBJ1-1	TRBV7-9	14	TRBD1	CASSQQGAGTEAFF	TGTGCCAGCAGCCAACAGGGGGCTGGCACTGAAGCTTTCTTT
-	TRBJ2-6	TRBV28	15	-	CASSVGGSGANVLTF	TGTGCCAGCAGCGTCGGAGGATCTGGGGCCAACGTCCTGACTTTC
-	TRBJ1-1	TRBV5-1	15	-	CASSLGDVLNTEAFF	TGCGCCAGCAGCCTGGGGGACGTTTTGAACACTGAAGCTTTCTTT
-	TRBJ2-2	TRBV6-4	14	TRBD2	CASRTIAGVGELFF	TGTGCCAGCAGAACTATAGCGGGAGTCGGGGAGCTGTTTTTT
few	TRBJ1-1	TRBV2	11	-	CASSELVEAFF	TGTGCCAGCAGTGAGTTGGTTGAAGCTTTCTTT
-	TRBJ1-3	TRBV5-1	15	-	CASSGGDGSGNTIYF	TGCGCCAGCAGCGGCGGGGACGGCTCTGGAAACACCATATATTTT